This is a list of T cell receptor beta chains from one sample in a study of identical twins. In TCRdb, the 5' RACE reads were re-called with MiXCR into one record per CDR3 protein. The table includes about 690,000 distinct CDR3 sequences, 5.5% to 7.5% detected once. The sequencing sample was made of naive T cells sorted from blood. The receptor source for this set is a man between 18 and 29 years old in good health. Each CDR3 is given with its conserved first and last residue. The D gene is left open where the match is weak. Rows may omit the clone size; those that give it use once, few, many or a size class.

j_call clone_size v_call d_call cdr3_aa cdr3_nt
TRBJ2-5 - TRBV20-1 TRBD2 CSASGVAGKETQYF TGCAGTGCTAGTGGCGTAGCGGGAAAAGAGACCCAGTACTTC
TRBJ2-7 - TRBV6-1 - CASSTGGVQSYEQYF TGTGCCAGCAGCACCGGAGGGGTGCAGTCGTACGAGCAGTACTTC
TRBJ2-1 many TRBV10-3 - CATQQVLYNEQFF TGTGCCACACAGCAAGTTCTCTACAATGAGCAGTTCTTC
TRBJ2-1 few TRBV5-1 TRBD2 CASSYTLAGGLRNEQFF TGCGCCAGCAGCTATACACTAGCGGGAGGACTTAGAAATGAGCAGTTCTTC
TRBJ1-6 many TRBV25-1 - CASSGPGPRVGSPLHF TGTGCCAGCAGTGGACCGGGACCCCGGGTCGGTTCACCCCTCCACTTT
TRBJ1-4 few TRBV27 TRBD1 CASRDRENEKLFF TGTGCCAGCAGGGACAGGGAGAACGAAAAACTGTTTTTT
TRBJ1-6 few TRBV28 TRBD1 CASRGTAASSPLHF TGTGCCAGTAGAGGGACAGCCGCTAGCTCGCCCCTCCACTTT
TRBJ1-5 many TRBV7-2 TRBD1 CASSLAVPGQGYVQPQHF TGTGCCAGCAGCTTAGCGGTACCGGGACAGGGTTACGTTCAGCCCCAGCATTTT
TRBJ2-3 many TRBV5-1 - CASSIGRDTQYF TGCGCCAGCAGCATTGGGAGGGATACGCAGTATTTT
TRBJ2-6 few TRBV12-3/TRBV12-4 TRBD2 CASSLITGGERTGANVLTF TGTGCCAGCAGTTTAATTACGGGGGGGGAACGAACCGGGGCCAACGTCCTGACTTTC
TRBJ2-7 many TRBV28 - CASSQLGRTEQYF TGTGCCAGCAGTCAGTTGGGGCGGACGGAGCAGTACTTC
TRBJ2-6 many TRBV9 - CASSAPMTGKPGANVLTF TGTGCCAGCAGCGCCCCCATGACAGGAAAGCCTGGGGCCAACGTCCTGACTTTC
TRBJ2-3 few TRBV7-9 - CATRSNTSTDTQYF TGTGCCACTCGGAGTAACACTAGCACAGATACGCAGTATTTT
TRBJ1-1 - TRBV7-3 TRBD1 CASGKTGGLNTEAFF TGTGCCAGCGGCAAAACAGGGGGCCTGAACACTGAAGCTTTCTTT
TRBJ2-1 many TRBV20-1 TRBD2 CSARDAGGRANEQFF TGCAGTGCTAGAGATGCGGGCGGGAGGGCCAATGAGCAGTTCTTC
TRBJ1-2 many TRBV29-1 TRBD1 CSVRGQDYGYTF TGCAGCGTCAGGGGGCAAGACTATGGCTACACCTTC
TRBJ2-5 - TRBV11-2 TRBD1 CASSSDRAETQYF TGTGCCAGCAGCTCGGACAGGGCGGAGACCCAGTACTTC
TRBJ2-1 many TRBV7-2 - CASQSGLNNEQFF TGTGCCAGCCAAAGCGGTCTGAACAATGAGCAGTTCTTC